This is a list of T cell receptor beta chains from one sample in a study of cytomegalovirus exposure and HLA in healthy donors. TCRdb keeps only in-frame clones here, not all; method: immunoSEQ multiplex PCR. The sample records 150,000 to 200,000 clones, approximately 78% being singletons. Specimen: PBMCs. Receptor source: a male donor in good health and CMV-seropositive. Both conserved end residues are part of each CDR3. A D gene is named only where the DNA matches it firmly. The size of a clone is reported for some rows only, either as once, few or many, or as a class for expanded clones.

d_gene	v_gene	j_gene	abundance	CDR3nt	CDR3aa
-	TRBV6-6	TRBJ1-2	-	TGTGCCAGCAGCCCCCGGGGGGGCGAATCCTATGGCTACACCTTC	CASSPRGGESYGYTF
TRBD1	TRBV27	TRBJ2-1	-	TGTGCCAGCAGTTTAAACAGGGGTTCGGACAATGAGCAGTTCTTC	CASSLNRGSDNEQFF
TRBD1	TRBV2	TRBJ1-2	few	TGTGCCAGCACGAGACAGGGGGATGGCTACACCTTC	CASTRQGDGYTF
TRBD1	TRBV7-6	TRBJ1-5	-	TGTGCCAGCAGCTTAACCGGGACAGGCAATCAGCCCCAGCATTTT	CASSLTGTGNQPQHF
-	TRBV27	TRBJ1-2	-	TGTGCCAGCAGTGAGATCCCCAGGACAGACACCTATGGCTACACCTTC	CASSEIPRTDTYGYTF
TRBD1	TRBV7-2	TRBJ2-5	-	TGTGCCAGCGCACAGGGGGCGGGAGAGACCCAGTACTTC	CASAQGAGETQYF
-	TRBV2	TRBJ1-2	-	TGTGCCAGCGGCGCCGAGGGGGTGGGTGGCTACACCTTC	CASGAEGVGGYTF
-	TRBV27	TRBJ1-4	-	TGTGCCAGCAGGAAAACTCGACAGGATAATGAAAAACTGTTTTTT	CASRKTRQDNEKLFF
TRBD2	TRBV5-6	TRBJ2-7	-	TGTGCCAGCAGCTTGCGGGGTAGCGGGAGCTCCTACGAGCAGTACTTC	CASSLRGSGSSYEQYF
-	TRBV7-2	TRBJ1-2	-	TGTGCCAGCAGCCCATACGCAACACAGTCTACTGAGGGCGGCTACACCTTC	CASSPYATQSTEGGYTF
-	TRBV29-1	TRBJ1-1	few	TGCAGCGCGGAACGGGGGACGAACACTGAAGCTTTCTTT	CSAERGTNTEAFF
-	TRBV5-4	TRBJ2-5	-	TGTGCCAGCAGCTACGCGAGCGTGGTTGGGGAGACCCAGTACTTC	CASSYASVVGETQYF
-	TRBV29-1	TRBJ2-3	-	TGCAGCGTTGACTACAGCACAGATACGCAGTATTTT	CSVDYSTDTQYF
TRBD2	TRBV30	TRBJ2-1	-	TGTGCCTGGAGTGAGGGAGCGGGGATCTACAATGAGCAGTTCTTC	CAWSEGAGIYNEQFF
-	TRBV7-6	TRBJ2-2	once	TGTGCCAGCACAACACGTAACACCGGGGAGCTGTTTTTT	CASTTRNTGELFF
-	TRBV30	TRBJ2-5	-	TGTGCCTGGAGTGTCGCAGGGTTCGAGACCCAGTACTTC	CAWSVAGFETQYF
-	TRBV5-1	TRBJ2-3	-	TGCGCCAGCAGCTTGGCAGGACTCACAGATACGCAGTATTTT	CASSLAGLTDTQYF
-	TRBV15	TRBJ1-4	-	TGTGCCACCAGCAGACCCCTGGGGGGGGCAACTAATGAAAAACTGTTTTTT	CATSRPLGGATNEKLFF
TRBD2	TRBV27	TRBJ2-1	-	TGTGCCAGCAGTTTATCGGGTCTAGCGGGAGAGGATGAGCAGTTCTTC	CASSLSGLAGEDEQFF
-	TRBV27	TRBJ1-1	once	TGTGCCAGCAGTGAGGGGGTAATCACTGAAGCTTTCTTT	CASSEGVITEAFF
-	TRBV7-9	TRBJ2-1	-	TGTGCCAGCAGCCTAACTAGCTCTGAGCAGTTCTTC	CASSLTSSEQFF
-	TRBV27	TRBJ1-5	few	TGTGCCAGCAGTTTCAGTAAGGGGAACCAGCCCCAGCATTTT	CASSFSKGNQPQHF
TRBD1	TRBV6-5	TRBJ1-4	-	TGTGCCAGCAGAACCGGACAGGCTAATGAAAAACTGTTTTTT	CASRTGQANEKLFF
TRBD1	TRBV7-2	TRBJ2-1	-	TGTGCCAGCAGCTACCCGGGACAGGGGATAGACAATGAGCAGTTCTTC	CASSYPGQGIDNEQFF
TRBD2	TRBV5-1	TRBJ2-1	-	TGCGCCAGCAGCTTGGGGGCTAGCGGGAGATCCTACAATGAGCAGTTCTTC	CASSLGASGRSYNEQFF